Listed here are 13 T cell receptor beta chains from one sample, sequenced in a study of a mutant IDH1 vaccine in newly diagnosed glioma. Antigens for these TCRs are unknown. Profiled with immunoSEQ multiplex PCR; TCRdb holds only in-frame clones, not every one. The sample records tens of thousands of clones, 60% to 75% being singletons. Specified time point: week 35, safety follow-up. Doses of 300 ug of mutant IDH1 20-mer peptide were given with topical imiquimod. The material sequenced was PBMCs, taken from a glioma patient whose treatment included an IDH1 peptide vaccine. The receptors derive from a man aged 50 to 60 with glioma.

This clone was detected only a few times. This sequence joins TRBV7-9 and TRBJ2-7; D is unclear. The germline V and J ends were trimmed by 3 bases and 5 bases, with 8 bases remaining between them. Germline CDR1 reads SEHNR; CDR2 reads FQNEAQ (reference sequence). The CDR3 spans 12 residues. This CDR3 reads CASSFPQDEQYF. CDR3 nucleotide sequence: TGTGCCAGCAGCTTCCCCCAGGACGAGCAGTACTTC.

In this sample, this clone turned up many times. The V call is TRBV7-9, the J call TRBJ1-1; TRBD1 matches at 7 bases. V lost 4 bases and J lost 3; bases outside the gene matches: 5. There are 14 residues in the CDR3. From germline, CDR1 is SEHNR and CDR2 FQNEAQ (reference sequence). The CDR3 nucleotides are TGTGCCAGCAGCTCAGGGGACAGTTACACTGAAGCTTTCTTT. It specifies CASSSGDSYTEAFF.

This clone was detected only a few times. The V call is TRBV5-1, the J call TRBJ2-1; 8 positions agree with TRBD2. Germline lookup yields CDR1 SGHRS and CDR2 YFSETQ. The CDR3 totals 15 residues. After removal of 3 bases from V and 7 bases from J, the junction contained 9 bases not matched to a gene. The CDR3 sequence: CASSWIAGTNNEQFF. The CDR3 DNA sequence: TGCGCCAGCAGCTGGATAGCGGGGACTAATAATGAGCAGTTCTTC.

The chain recombines TRBV18 with TRBJ2-5; perhaps D is TRBD1 or TRBD2 (6 bases each). CDR3 length: 15 amino acids. CDR1 KGHSH and CDR2 LQKENI come from the germline V gene. The V end lost 3 bases, the J end lost 6 bases, and 17 bases lay between the germline ends. The CDR3 loop reads CASSPRKGGVKTQYF. CDR3 nucleotide sequence: TGTGCCAGCTCACCTCGTAAGGGGGGAGTAAAGACCCAGTACTTC.

This clone is a singleton in its sample. This chain joins TRBV25-1 and TRBJ1-4; no clear D gene. The V gene lost 1 base and the J gene lost 8 bases, with 11 bases spanning the gap. CDR1 MGHDK and CDR2 SYGVNS come from the germline V gene. The CDR3 covers 14 residues. CDR3 protein: CASSESGQEEKLFF. The CDR3 nucleotides are TGTGCCAGCAGTGAATCCGGGCAGGAAGAAAAACTGTTTTTT.

Only a few counts were recorded for this clone. This chain uses TRBV7-3 with TRBJ2-1; 8 nucleotides line up with TRBD1. With 5 bases clipped from V and 7 bases from J, the junction kept 13 bases outside the gene matches. The CDR3 has 16 amino acids. Germline values: CDR1 SGHTA, CDR2 FQGTGA. The CDR3 is CASSPRAGQEFNEQFF. In DNA, the CDR3 is TGTGCCAGCAGCCCCAGGGCGGGACAGGAATTTAATGAGCAGTTCTTC.

This clone was recorded once. A junction boundary mismatches the germline segment, possibly from a read error. V and J are TRBV7-7 and TRBJ1-2; the D gene is possibly TRBD1 (6 bases). CDR3 size: 11 residues. The germline CDR1 and CDR2 sequences are SSHAT and FNYEAQ (reference sequence). DNA for the CDR3: TGCGAAGGGGGGGGCGCGGATGGCTACACCTTC. Protein: CEGGGADGYTF.

V usage is TRBV30 and J usage is TRBJ2-4; the D is unclear. From germline, CDR1 is GTSNPN and CDR2 SVGIG (reference sequence). This CDR3 has 14 amino acids. Deletions cut 4 bases from V and 1 base from J, with 11 bases between. The CDR3 DNA sequence: TGTGCCTGGAAGGCCCTTGGGGCCAAAAACATTCAGTACTTC. Translation gives CAWKALGAKNIQYF.

V gene TRBV5-4 combines with J gene TRBJ2-3; the D is unclear. The V gene lost 3 bases and the J gene lost 7 bases, with 15 bases spanning the gap. CDR1 and CDR2 from the germline V gene are SGHNT and YYREEE (reference sequence). This CDR3 comprises 14 residues. The CDR3, as DNA: TGTGCCAGCAGCTCCGACATTCGCAGGAATACGCAGTATTTT. Translation gives CASSSDIRRNTQYF. The variable domain in full, completed from reference TRBV5-4 and TRBJ2-3, reads ETGVTQSPTHLIKTRGQQVTLRCSSQSGHNTVSWYQQALGQGPQFIFQYYREEENGRGNFPPRFSGLQFPNYSSELNVNALELDDSALYLCASSSDIRRNTQYFGPGTRLTVL.

The rearrangement joins TRBV30 to TRBJ1-1; 8 bases align to TRBD1. V was pared by 2 bases and J by 5 bases, with 13 bases of the junction left unmatched. Germline V CDR1 and CDR2: GTSNPN, SVGIG (reference sequence). The CDR3 length is 16 residues. CDR3 region: CAWSRRQGRGVTEAFF. Here the CDR3 DNA reads TGTGCCTGGAGTCGGAGACAGGGGAGGGGAGTAACTGAAGCTTTCTTT.

V and J are TRBV5-1 and TRBJ2-5, with 12 bases that match TRBD1. The trim removed 7 bases at V and 5 bases at J, leaving 12 bases unmatched. The CDR3 covers 16 residues. Germline CDR1 SGHRS, CDR2 YFSETQ. The CDR3: CASRTGTGGKEETQYF. The DNA for the CDR3 is TGCGCCAGCCGTACCGGGACAGGGGGCAAGGAGGAGACCCAGTACTTC. The full variable domain, rest sourced from reference TRBV5-1 and TRBJ2-5, is KAGVTQTPRYLIKTRGQQVTLSCSPISGHRSVSWYQQTPGQGLQFLFEYFSETQRNKGNFPGRFSGRQFSNSRSEMNVSTLELGDSALYLCASRTGTGGKEETQYFGPGTRLLVL.

This rearrangement joins TRBV29-1 to TRBJ1-1; a weak D match, TRBD1 (6 bases). V was clipped by 7 bases and J by 1 base, with 10 bases between them. There are 12 residues in the CDR3. The germline gives CDR1 SQVTM, CDR2 ANQGSEA. The CDR3, as DNA: TGCAGCGGGGGGGCAGCGAACACTGAAGCTTTCTTT. Translating gives CSGGAANTEAFF.

This clone was seen a single time. The CDR3 sequence: CGPDTQYF. In DNA form, the CDR3 reads TGTGGCCCAGATACGCAGTATTTT. The chain couples TRBV28 to TRBJ2-3, with no clear D. The germline V gene encodes CDR1 MDHEN and CDR2 SYDVKM. The CDR3 has 8 amino acids.